These T cell receptor beta chains were read from a single sample in a study of cytomegalovirus exposure and HLA in healthy donors. The table came from immunoSEQ multiplex PCR; TCRdb's copy has only in-frame clones and leaves some out. The data hold fewer than 60,000 clones, with 93% observed a single time. The sample consisted of PBMCs. The origin of the receptors is a woman under 30 in good health and CMV-seropositive. CDR3s include the opening cysteine and the closing phenylalanine or tryptophan. The D gene is left open where the match is weak. For some rows the clone size is stated as once, few or many, or as a class when expanded; others skip it.

>TRBD1|TRBV6-4|TRBJ2-1|.
TGTGCCAGCAGTGACGGGACAGGGGGCAATGAGCAGTTCTTC
CASSDGTGGNEQFF
>TRBD2|TRBV25-1|TRBJ2-5|.
TGTGCCAGCAGTGAAACACCGGGACTAGCGGAAGAGACCCAGTACTTC
CASSETPGLAEETQYF
>TRBD2|TRBV2|TRBJ2-7|.
TGTGCCAGCAGCGGGGGGACCTACGAGCAGTACTTC
CASSGGTYEQYF
>.|TRBV7-2|TRBJ2-2|.
TGTGCCAGCAGCCCACGAAGGGGGACATCGAACACCGGGGAGCTGTTTTTT
CASSPRRGTSNTGELFF
>TRBD2|TRBV19|TRBJ2-3|.
TGTGCCAGAAGGAGGTGCTTAGCGGGGCCCCACCCGGGAGGAGATACGCAGTATTTT
CARRRCLAGPHPGGDTQYF
>.|TRBV5-1|TRBJ2-6|.
TGCGCCAGCGTTCAGGGCTCTGGGGCCAACGTCCTGACTTTC
CASVQGSGANVLTF
>.|TRBV18|TRBJ1-1|.
TGTGCCAGCTCACCGGAGCAGGGTATGAACACTGAAGCTTTCTTT
CASSPEQGMNTEAFF
>TRBD1|TRBV19|TRBJ1-1|.
TGTGCCAGTAGGACCCAGGGGGCGAAGACTGAAGCTTTCTTT
CASRTQGAKTEAFF
>.|TRBV15|TRBJ2-2|.
TGTGCCACCAGCACTTACAGGGCCTCAGGCGGGGAGCTGTTTTTT
CATSTYRASGGELFF
>.|TRBV2|TRBJ1-6|.
TGTGCCAGCAGCCGGACAGCTCGAAATTCACCCCTCCACTTT
CASSRTARNSPLHF
>.|TRBV6-5|TRBJ1-2|.
TGTGCCAGCAGTCCCCGCGTTCACCACACCTTC
CASSPRVHHTF
>.|TRBV4-1|TRBJ1-1|.
TGCGCCAGCAGCCAAGATCCCCCGGGGGTAGCCACTGAAGCTTTCTTT
CASSQDPPGVATEAFF
>.|TRBV27|TRBJ1-6|.
TGTGCCAGCACCTCCGGCCCAGGGATATCATCACCCCTCCACTTT
CASTSGPGISSPLHF
>TRBD1|TRBV5-6|TRBJ2-5|.
TGTGCCAGCAGCTCAATGGACAGGTACCAAGAGACCCAGTACTTC
CASSSMDRYQETQYF
>TRBD1|TRBV6-4|TRBJ1-5|once
TGTGCCAGCAGCCAATTAAGGGGGCGCGGTCAGCCCCAGCATTTT
CASSQLRGRGQPQHF
>TRBD1|TRBV10-3|TRBJ1-2|.
TGTGCCATCAGTGAAGAGGGACAGGGGGCAGGGTACGGCTACACCTTC
CAISEEGQGAGYGYTF
>TRBD2|TRBV13|TRBJ2-2|.
TGTGCCAGCAGCGTGACTAGCGGGGGCTTATCGGCCGGGGAGCTGTTTTTT
CASSVTSGGLSAGELFF
>TRBD2|TRBV6-1|TRBJ2-3|.
TGTGCCAGCAGTGAAGTACTAGCGGGGGGGGCCACAGATACGCAGTATTTT
CASSEVLAGGATDTQYF
>TRBD2|TRBV4-3|TRBJ2-1|.
TGCGCCAGCAGCCAAGAGTTTTTGCTAGCGGGGGCCGTATACTCCTACAATGAGCAGTTCTTC
CASSQEFLLAGAVYSYNEQFF
>TRBD1|TRBV29-1|TRBJ2-5|.
TGCAGCGTTCACGAGGACAGGGTATTGGAGACCCAGTACTTC
CSVHEDRVLETQYF
>TRBD1|TRBV19|TRBJ1-5|once
TGTGCCAGTAGTTCTCCTCCCGGGACAGGTAATCAGCCCCAGCATTTT
CASSSPPGTGNQPQHF
>TRBD1|TRBV12-5|TRBJ1-2|.
TGTGCTAGTGGTTTGTTTACAGGGGGCGCGGGGGGCTACACCTTC
CASGLFTGGAGGYTF
>.|TRBV30|TRBJ2-1|.
TGTGCCTGGAGTGTAAAGGACGGGGTCTCCTACAATGAGCAGTTCTTC
CAWSVKDGVSYNEQFF
>.|TRBV18|TRBJ1-6|.
TGTGCCAGCTCACCCGAAACAGGGCAGAATTCACCCCTCCACTTT
CASSPETGQNSPLHF
>.|TRBV7-3|TRBJ2-3|.
TGTGCCAGCAGCTTGGGGTTACGGGGGAGCACAGATACGCAGTATTTT
CASSLGLRGSTDTQYF
>.|TRBV2|TRBJ1-5|.
TGTGCCAGCAGTGGCGAGGCTCAACCCCAGCATTTT
CASSGEAQPQHF
>.|TRBV30|TRBJ1-6|.
TGTGCCTGGAGATCAAAAAACACAGGGAGCTATAATTCACCCCTCCACTTT
CAWRSKNTGSYNSPLHF
>.|TRBV5-6|TRBJ2-7|.
TGTGCCAGCAGCTCCAGGCTCGAGCTCTACGAGCAGTACTTC
CASSSRLELYEQYF
>.|TRBV7-8|TRBJ2-6|.
TGTGCCAGCAGCTGGGGAGGCCTCGGGAGCTCTGGGGCCAACGTCCTGACTTTC
CASSWGGLGSSGANVLTF
>TRBD1|TRBV7-2|TRBJ1-2|.
TGTGCCAGCAGCCCTAGGGTTCACGACAGGGGAAGCCACTATGGCTACACCTTC
CASSPRVHDRGSHYGYTF
>TRBD1|TRBV28|TRBJ1-5|.
TGTGCCAGCAGGGGAACCCGGGACAGGGGTATTCAGCCCCAGCATTTT
CASRGTRDRGIQPQHF
>.|TRBV4-3|TRBJ2-1|.
TGCGCCAGCAGCCAAGGGCGGTTCAACTACAATGAGCAGTTCTTC
CASSQGRFNYNEQFF
>.|TRBV7-9|TRBJ2-7|.
TGTGCCAGCAGCCCTAGCAGGTTTGGCGAGCAGTACTTC
CASSPSRFGEQYF
>TRBD2|TRBV4-3|TRBJ2-1|.
TGCGCCAGCAGCCAAGAGGCTAGCGGGGGAGATGAGCAGTTCTTC
CASSQEASGGDEQFF
>.|TRBV19|TRBJ1-2|.
TGTGCCAGTAGTAAGGTATCAGGGAAGGCGAACTATGGCTACACCTTC
CASSKVSGKANYGYTF